The source of this T cell receptor beta chain is a study of regulatory T cells in long-lasting Graves disease. This clonotype was observed at least ten times. Its antigen is as yet unknown. General observations from the study: Persistent disease favored TRBV28, TRBJ1-2 and TRBJ2-5.

Noted time point: newly diagnosed GD, antithyroid drugs for less than 3 months. Extracted PBMC RNA gave rise to the TCR library. It was an endocrinology department in Xi'an, China, that provided the patients. V shed 1 base, J shed 7 bases, and the junction held 1 base outside the gene matches. This CDR3 contains 12 residues. Germline CDR1 SQVTM, CDR2 ANQGSEA. Arm-PCR of CDR3 regions and iRepertoire HTBI primers were used to build TCR beta libraries. TCRdb fed the multiplex PCR reads into MiXCR, producing one record per CDR3 protein. The data hold approximately 490,000 distinct CDR3 sequences, with about 17% observed a single time. These data are also associated with another study on T cells in Graves' hyperthyroidism and ophthalmopathy. That study adds: The study used the HTBI primer set for a first-round RT-PCR of the TCR CDR3. The model identified upcoming ophthalmopathy a median approximately six months ahead of onset.

The starting material was peripheral blood mononuclear cells (PBMCs), obtained at new diagnosis, from a patient treated with antithyroid drugs. This clonotype was sampled from a man aged 35-49 years with Graves disease. V usage is TRBV29-1 and J usage is TRBJ2-1; 7 bases align to TRBD2. This CDR3 is CSVEAGGNEQFF. CDR3 DNA: TGCAGCGTTGAAGCGGGAGGTAATGAGCAGTTCTTC.